One and the same sample provided the 9 T cell receptor beta chains below, sequenced in a study of blood T cell repertoires in COVID-19. Produced via immunoSEQ multiplex PCR; TCRdb's table is partial and in-frame only. Here the sample spans fewer than 350,000 clones, around 90% being singletons. What was sequenced was PBMCs or T cells enriched from blood (not recorded which). These receptors all stem from a woman younger than 45 who had recovered from COVID-19.

The J gene is TRBJ2-5, the V gene TRBV28; D possibly corresponds to TRBD2 (7 bases). There are 15 residues in the CDR3. The germline V and J ends were trimmed by 6 bases and 1 base, with 15 bases remaining between them. CDR1 and CDR2 from the germline V gene are MDHEN and SYDVKM. The CDR3 sequence is CASRFRGGVQETQYF. The DNA for the CDR3 is TGTGCCAGCAGATTTAGGGGGGGGGTCCAAGAGACCCAGTACTTC.

V is TRBV27 and J is TRBJ1-5; possibly TRBD1 for D (5 bases). CDR1 is MNHEY, CDR2 SMNVEV, per germline (reference sequence). Trimming took off 8 bases at V and 2 bases at J, with 13 bases between the two ends. This CDR3 comprises 14 residues. The CDR3 loop reads CASAPAGGNQPQHF. CDR3 bases: TGTGCCAGCGCACCAGCGGGGGGCAATCAGCCCCAGCATTTT.

The rearrangement links TRBV9 to TRBJ2-3; maybe TRBD2 (6 bases). From germline, CDR1 is SGDLS and CDR2 YYNGEE. This CDR3 spans 16 amino acids. The V gene lost 3 bases and the J gene lost 1 base, with 15 bases spanning the gap. Here the CDR3 DNA reads TGTGCCAGCAGCGCGGTGGACGGAGGGCGCACAGATACGCAGTATTTT. Translating it yields CASSAVDGGRTDTQYF.

This clone has a single count. The CDR3 nucleotides read TGTGCCAGCAGACCTGGACAGGGGGCTGAAGCTTTCTTT. Protein product: CASRPGQGAEAFF. The chain joins TRBV5-4 to TRBJ1-1, with 10 bases that match TRBD1. Germline-derived CDR1 and CDR2 are SGHNT and YYREEE (reference sequence). This CDR3 region has 13 residues. The V and J ends lost 5 bases and 6 bases, in that order; junction bases with no gene match: 4.

The gene calls are TRBV7-8 and TRBJ2-7; TRBD1 matches 7 bases. The CDR3 is 17 amino acids. V shed 2 bases, J shed 2 bases, and the junction held 12 bases outside the gene matches. Germline V gene data show CDR1 as SGHVS and CDR2 as FQNEAQ. The DNA for the CDR3 is TGTGCCAGCAGCTTACCCGTGACAGGGTTCCCTACCTACGAGCAGTACTTC. It is translated as CASSLPVTGFPTYEQYF.

V usage is TRBV4-3 and J usage is TRBJ2-3, with 8 bases identical to TRBD2. Germline trimming cut 0 bases from V and 2 bases from J; bases unmatched to any gene: 7. The CDR3 spans 17 residues. Germline CDR1 LGHNA, CDR2 YSLEER. The chain's CDR3 is CASSQDGPAGATDTQYF. CDR3 DNA: TGCGCCAGCAGCCAAGATGGGCCAGCGGGGGCCACAGATACGCAGTATTTT.

The V gene is TRBV28, the J gene TRBJ1-2; D remains unclear. This CDR3 comprises 13 residues. Trimming took off 6 bases at V and 8 bases at J, with 16 bases between the two ends. The germline CDR1 and CDR2 sequences are MDHEN and SYDVKM. CDR3 in DNA: TGTGCCAGCAGATCCCTTGCCCGGCGGGGCTACACCTTC. Translation gives CASRSLARRGYTF.

V usage is TRBV20-1 and J usage is TRBJ1-2, with 7 bases aligning to TRBD1. The germline CDR1 and CDR2 sequences are DFQATT and SNEGSKA (reference sequence). V lost 5 bases, J lost 11 bases, and 5 bases stayed unmatched. The CDR3 loop spans 10 amino acids. CDR3 nucleotide sequence: TGCAGTGCTGGCTCACAGGGGTACACCTTC. This gives the protein CSAGSQGYTF.

This clone was seen only once. This chain uses TRBV28 with TRBJ1-5; TRBD1 matches at 9 bases. The junction had 3 bases not matched to a gene; V was cut back by 4 bases and J by 5 bases. Germline V lookup: CDR1 MDHEN, CDR2 SYDVKM. The CDR3 totals 14 residues. DNA of the CDR3: TGTGCCAGCAGTTCCGGACAGGGGCATCAGCCCCAGCATTTT. It specifies CASSSGQGHQPQHF.